This paragraph covers one TCR beta chain sequence. Its target antigen remains unknown. No qualities accompany the bases; no much larger clone lies one base away. The entry originates in a study of blood T cell repertoires in COVID-19 (TCRdb year 2020). Background for the entire study: Collaborator samples came from the United States, Italy and Spain and covered acute and convalescent phases of COVID-19. The material from the prospective study consisted of cDNA or gDNA derived from T cells, B-cell-depleted T cells, or PBMCs. Subjects who had been exposed to COVID-19, were actively infected with it, or had recovered from it provided the deeply sampled blood TCRbeta repertoires that made up the dataset. A freely available public database, intended as a resource for researchers studying the immune response to SARS-CoV-2, is where the repertoires were released. The samples were drawn from two sources: the first 160 participants of the ongoing ImmuneRACE study, and 1,000 to 1,500 subjects contributed by 6 global collaborators. Sample metadata almost always included a de-identified subject ID, COVID-19 status, age in years and sex. HLA class I and class II types, where available, came from metadata supplied by the sample provider rather than from assay-based typing. Beyond this particular receptor, the publication reports: The quantity of clinical and demographic metadata differed by source and by participant and was supplied without curation.

The collaborating institutions used their own protocols to collect whole blood in K2EDTA tubes. Collaborator samples were shipped for TCRbeta analysis as frozen whole blood, isolated PBMCs, or DNA extracted from either sample type. The immunoSEQ Assay, a bias-controlled multiplex PCR, was used to amplify TCRbeta CDR3 regions from genomic DNA. In the original analysis: The number of nucleated cells in each sample was estimated by amplification of reference gene primers within the assay. To quantify the absolute abundance of each unique TCRbeta CDR3 rearrangement, sequence reads were collapsed and filtered. For each sample, productive Simpson clonality was calculated as the square root of Simpson's diversity index over productive rearrangements. TCRdb obtained this table from immuneACCESS and retained in-frame rearrangements with V and J assigned. These tables miss some clones; where compared with another copy, unresolved V genes account for less than half of the shortfall, and the remainder is unexplained. That table supplies the V and J calls and clone size; D and trimming were determined from the DNA. The sample table lists some 100,000 clones, roughly 80% of them with a count of one. The ten most abundant clones make up 5% to 8% of the sample.

The sample consisted of peripheral blood. The TCR comes from a man in his 70s with acute or convalescent COVID-19.

The CDR3 protein: CASSVATGGHNEQFF. The DNA sequence follows: TGTGCCAGCAGCGTAGCAACGGGGGGGCACAATGAGCAGTTCTTC. The sequence links TRBV9 to TRBJ2-1; a stretch of 8 junction bases matches TRBD2. The germline V gene encodes CDR1 SGDLS and CDR2 YYNGEE. The CDR3 covers 15 residues, taking in both the cysteine and the phenylalanine. Left in the record is the CDR3 DNA by itself, 45 bases read in frame from the first base. Germline trimming: 0 bases from V, 5 bases from J; junction bases outside gene matches: 4.